This is a list of T cell receptor beta chains from one sample in a study of EBV T-cell therapy then PD-1 blockade in nasopharyngeal carcinoma. TCRdb's copy holds only in-frame clones and misses some; the assay was immunoSEQ multiplex PCR. This sample has some 19,000 clones, with approximately 88% found just once. Their cognate antigens are unknown. The sample in question was CD8+ T cells from blood, obtained around day 30 from a patient whose treatment included autologous EBV-specific T cells and nivolumab. These TCRs come from a man in his forties or fifties with nasopharyngeal carcinoma. Each CDR3 is given with its conserved first and last residue. The D gene is left open where the match is weak. Clone size is stated in some rows and not others, as once, few, many or a class when expanded.

d_gene	v_gene	j_gene	abundance	CDR3nt	CDR3aa
TRBD1	TRBV28	TRBJ2-7	NA	TGTGCCAGCAGCCCAGCGACCATGGGACAGGACTACGAGCAGTACTTC	CASSPATMGQDYEQYF
TRBD2	TRBV3-1/TRBV3-2	TRBJ2-3	NA	TGTGCCAGCAGCCAAGGTGCGGGGGGCGCAGATACGCAGTATTTT	CASSQGAGGADTQYF
NA	TRBV14	TRBJ1-1	NA	TGTGCCAGCAGCCAAGAAATATGGGGGGGAATGAACACTGAAGCTTTCTTT	CASSQEIWGGMNTEAFF
NA	TRBV7-9	TRBJ1-5	NA	TGTGCCAGCAGCTTAGGGGCCCCCAGGGCTAATCAGCCCCAGCATTTT	CASSLGAPRANQPQHF
TRBD2	TRBV13	TRBJ2-1	NA	TGTGCCAGCAGCCCCGGGGGACTAGCGGGGCCCAATGAGCAGTTCTTC	CASSPGGLAGPNEQFF
NA	TRBV28	TRBJ2-5	NA	TGTGCCAGCAGGGGCCCCTCCGGGTACCAAGAGACCCAGTACTTC	CASRGPSGYQETQYF
NA	TRBV24-1	TRBJ2-7	NA	TGTGCCACCAGTGATTCCGCTCAAGGGGGTACCTCTGGTCTGCAGTACTTC	CATSDSAQGGTSGLQYF
TRBD2	TRBV29-1	TRBJ2-7	NA	TGCAGCGTTGAAATTAGAGGGTCTAGCGGGGGAAGCTCCTACGAGCAGTACTTC	CSVEIRGSSGGSSYEQYF
TRBD1	TRBV6-2/TRBV6-3	TRBJ2-1	NA	TGTGCCAGCAGTTCCCAAGGGGGCGGGTACAATGAGCAGTTCTTC	CASSSQGGGYNEQFF
NA	TRBV29-1	TRBJ1-1	NA	TGCAGCGTTAAGAGGACGGACGGCACTGAAGCTTTCTTT	CSVKRTDGTEAFF
NA	TRBV10-3	TRBJ1-5	NA	TGTGCCATCACCAAGGACACTTATAGCAATCAGCCCCAGCATTTT	CAITKDTYSNQPQHF
NA	TRBV27	TRBJ2-3	NA	TGTGCCAGCAGTCCGCGTCCAGATACGCAGTATTTT	CASSPRPDTQYF
NA	TRBV6-6	TRBJ2-7	NA	TGTGCCAGCACAGGCGAGGTCTCCTACGAGCAGTACTTC	CASTGEVSYEQYF
NA	TRBV7-3	TRBJ2-5	NA	TGTGCCAGCAGCTTAGCGGGTAACGGCGGGTGGGAGACCCAGTACTTC	CASSLAGNGGWETQYF
NA	TRBV5-1	TRBJ2-7	NA	TGCGCCAGCAGCTTGGTCGGGGGGCCTTCCTACGAGCAGTACTTC	CASSLVGGPSYEQYF
TRBD2	TRBV7-2	TRBJ2-7	few	TGTGCCAGCAGCTTATTGGGGCTAGCGGGGGGGTACGAGCAGTACTTC	CASSLLGLAGGYEQYF
NA	TRBV13	TRBJ1-1	NA	TGTGCCAGCAGCTTACGGCCCACTGAAGCTTTCTTT	CASSLRPTEAFF
NA	TRBV12-3/TRBV12-4	TRBJ2-1	NA	TGTGCCAGCGACGGCGATAATGAGCAGTTCTTC	CASDGDNEQFF
TRBD2	TRBV9	TRBJ2-5	NA	TGTGCCAGCAGCGTAGAGGCGGGGGGCGTACTCATGGGGACCCAGTACTTC	CASSVEAGGVLMGTQYF
NA	TRBV5-1	TRBJ2-1	NA	TGCGCCAGCAGCAAGTGGGTGGATGAGCAGTTCTTC	CASSKWVDEQFF
NA	TRBV6-5	TRBJ1-5	NA	TGTGCCAGCACTCTTATGAAGGGGAGCAATCAGCCCCAGCATTTT	CASTLMKGSNQPQHF
NA	TRBV18	TRBJ2-3	NA	TGTGCCAGCTCACCAGAAAGGGGGGGCCCAGATACGCAGTATTTT	CASSPERGGPDTQYF
NA	TRBV19	TRBJ2-7	NA	TGTGCCAGTAGTGCCCGGGACACCTACGAGCAGTACTTC	CASSARDTYEQYF
TRBD1	TRBV10-3	TRBJ1-4	NA	TGTGCCATCAGCGCCGGACAGGGGTTGAATGAAAAACTGTTTTTT	CAISAGQGLNEKLFF
TRBD2	TRBV28	TRBJ2-7	once	TGTGCCAGCAGTTCCCTCCAAAGTAGCGGGGGGGCCTACGAGCAGTACTTC	CASSSLQSSGGAYEQYF
NA	TRBV5-1	TRBJ2-5	NA	TGCGCCAGCAGGTTGACGGGGGAAGAGACCCAGTACTTC	CASRLTGEETQYF
NA	TRBV4-1	TRBJ1-3	NA	TGCGCCAGCAGCCACGGAACAGGGGGAAACACCATATATTTT	CASSHGTGGNTIYF
NA	TRBV15	TRBJ1-5	NA	TGTGCCACCAGCAGTGGGGACATTCGATTGCAGCCCCAGCATTTT	CATSSGDIRLQPQHF
TRBD1	TRBV4-3	TRBJ1-6	medium-sized	TGCGCCAGCAGCCAAGATAAGCAATTAGGGGACAGCCTATTCTATAATTCACCCCTCCACTTT	CASSQDKQLGDSLFYNSPLHF
NA	TRBV27	TRBJ1-5	NA	TGTGCCAGCAGTTATCGCCCAGCGGGTAATCAGCCCCAGCATTTT	CASSYRPAGNQPQHF
TRBD2	TRBV19	TRBJ2-2	NA	TGTGCCAGCCTAGGGCTAGCGGGAATGAACACCGGGGAGCTGTTTTTT	CASLGLAGMNTGELFF
TRBD2	TRBV6-1	TRBJ2-3	few	TGTGCCAGCAGTGGCAGACTAGCGGGGCACACAGATACGCAGTATTTT	CASSGRLAGHTDTQYF
NA	TRBV6-1	TRBJ1-6	NA	TGTGCCAGCAGTGAAGGGGCGCTGTCCCCGGGGTCACCCCTCCACTTT	CASSEGALSPGSPLHF
TRBD1	TRBV12-3/TRBV12-4	TRBJ1-3	once	TGTGCCAGCCAGGGGGTCTCAGGAAACACCATATATTTT	CASQGVSGNTIYF
TRBD1	TRBV7-9	TRBJ2-7	NA	TGTGCCAGCAGCGCTCCGACAGGGTCTATCTACGAGCAGTACTTC	CASSAPTGSIYEQYF
NA	TRBV27	TRBJ1-6	NA	TGTGCCAGCAGTTTATCGAGTAGGGGTTATTCACCCCTCCACTTT	CASSLSSRGYSPLHF
TRBD2	TRBV5-5	TRBJ2-1	NA	TGTGCCAGCAGCCTCCGTGCTAGCGGGGGGGCCTACAATGAGCAGTTCTTC	CASSLRASGGAYNEQFF
NA	TRBV7-8	TRBJ1-1	NA	TGTGCCAGCAGCTTGGGCGGTGGGTCCACTGAAGCTTTCTTT	CASSLGGGSTEAFF
NA	TRBV15	TRBJ1-2	NA	TGTGCCACCTTTTCTCCACAAACCGCTGGGTATGGCTACACCTTC	CATFSPQTAGYGYTF
NA	TRBV25-1	TRBJ2-7	NA	TGTGCCAGCAGTGATTTGGGCGAGCAGTACTTC	CASSDLGEQYF
NA	TRBV14	TRBJ1-2	NA	TGTGCCAGCAGCCAAGTTGACGACTTCTATGGCTACACCTTC	CASSQVDDFYGYTF
TRBD1	TRBV5-4	TRBJ1-2	NA	TGTGCCAGCAGCTTGGACGCCGGGACAGGGCATGGCTACACCTTC	CASSLDAGTGHGYTF
TRBD1	TRBV2	TRBJ2-5	NA	TGTGCCAGCACCGAGGGACAGGGAGAAGAGACCCAGTACTTC	CASTEGQGEETQYF
TRBD2	TRBV9	TRBJ2-7	NA	TGTGCCAGCAGCGTAGGAGGGGAGGGGGAGCAGTACTTC	CASSVGGEGEQYF
NA	TRBV16	TRBJ1-1	NA	TGTGCCAGCAGCCAGCCCCCCCGAGATGAAGCTTTCTTT	CASSQPPRDEAFF
TRBD2	TRBV4-3	TRBJ2-3	NA	TGCGCCAGCAGCCTAAGACTAGCGGGGGGGCCAGATACGCAGTATTTT	CASSLRLAGGPDTQYF
NA	TRBV4-2	TRBJ1-2	NA	TGTGCCAGCAGCCAAGACAGGGGTGCCTATGGCTACACCTTC	CASSQDRGAYGYTF
NA	TRBV19	TRBJ1-1	medium-sized	TGTGCCAGTAGTATCGAGGGTGGCACTGAAGCTTTCTTT	CASSIEGGTEAFF
NA	TRBV18	TRBJ1-3	NA	TGTGCCAGCTCACCACGCGGAGGAAACACCATATATTTT	CASSPRGGNTIYF
NA	TRBV19	TRBJ1-5	NA	TGTGCCAGTAGTTACTGGGTTAGGGGGATAAGCCAGCCCCAGCATTTT	CASSYWVRGISQPQHF
TRBD1	TRBV6-1	TRBJ2-7	NA	TGTGCCAGCAGTGAAGCAGGGGGCACCCCTTACGAGCAGTACTTC	CASSEAGGTPYEQYF
TRBD1	TRBV4-3	TRBJ1-4	once	TGCGCCAGCAGCCAAGGAAAGGGACAGGGGGCTGAAAAACTGTTTTTT	CASSQGKGQGAEKLFF
TRBD1	TRBV19	TRBJ1-1	NA	TGTGCCACCGAGCCGGGACAGGGAGAGACTGAAGCTTTCTTT	CATEPGQGETEAFF
NA	TRBV6-2/TRBV6-3	TRBJ2-7	NA	TGTGCCAGCAGTGATATGGTCCTCGGCTCCTACGAGCAGTACTTC	CASSDMVLGSYEQYF
NA	TRBV28	TRBJ2-3	once	TGTGCCAGCAGTTTACGGGTCGGGGGCGCCACAGATACGCAGTATTTT	CASSLRVGGATDTQYF
TRBD1	TRBV13	TRBJ2-7	NA	TGTGCCAGCAGCAGGGGGCTAGCTTACGAGCAGTACTTC	CASSRGLAYEQYF
NA	TRBV3-1/TRBV3-2	TRBJ1-3	NA	TGTGCCAGCAGCCAGAGACAGTGGTTGGGGTCTGGAAACACCATATATTTT	CASSQRQWLGSGNTIYF
NA	TRBV6-4	TRBJ1-2	NA	TGTGCCAGCAGTGACGATACTCGACACTCCGGTGGCTACACCTTC	CASSDDTRHSGGYTF
NA	TRBV6-2/TRBV6-3	TRBJ2-3	NA	TGTGCCAGCAGTTGGTCGAAGGAGAAGGGGACAGATACGCAGTATTTT	CASSWSKEKGTDTQYF